Reported below is one T cell receptor beta chain. This clone was recorded once. Its antigen is unknown. No base qualities exist here, and no much larger clone lies one base off it. These data come from a study of graft-versus-host responses after intestinal transplantation (dated by TCRdb to about 2021). In terms of the full investigation: Recipients received multivisceral, liver-intestinal, or isolated intestinal transplants. Every recipient was given anti-thymocyte globulin induction, then maintenance tacrolimus and steroids for two to three years. Graft-versus-host and host-versus-graft alloreactive T cell clones were tracked in the graft, circulation and bone marrow after intestinal transplantation using bulk TCR-beta CDR3 sequencing. To identify alloreactive clones, pre-transplant mixed lymphocyte reaction products were sequenced and compared with unstimulated pre-transplant donor and recipient T cells. A cohort of about 25 intestinal transplant recipients, including one retransplant, was enrolled, and 3 patients lacking pretransplant specimens were excluded. Donor T cell macrochimerism was defined as a peak of at least 4% donor T cells among recipient peripheral blood mononuclear cells. Rather than being sequenced by the commercial service, samples from a few later patients were sequenced in-house on an Illumina MiSeq and processed with MiXCR.

Sample time point, as interpreted from the label and publication: cells obtained before transplantation from donor or recipient. CD3+CD4+ and CD3+CD8+ populations were FACS-sorted from unstimulated pre-transplant donor and recipient cells taken from spleen or lymph nodes. From a lookup of the germline V gene (reference sequence), CDR1 and CDR2 are LNHDA and SQIVND. V was cut back by 2 bases and J by 1 base, leaving a gap of 9 bases between them. From the cysteine through the phenylalanine, the CDR3 covers 15 amino acids. Only the CDR3 DNA is retained, 45 bases long and in frame from the first base. The library came from the immunoSEQ multiplex PCR assay. For most patients, genomic DNA was isolated with the Qiagen DNeasy Blood and Tissue Kit and sent frozen to Adaptive Biotechnologies for TCR sequencing. High-throughput TCR-beta CDR3 sequencing of genomic DNA from most patients was performed by Adaptive Biotechnologies. The source study handled its data this way. TCR sequencing data for around 19 patients were retrieved from Adaptive's ImmunoSEQ software; three other patients were processed with MiXCR and VDJtools. To correct CD4 versus CD8 sorting errors, sequences present in both subsets at a frequency ratio below 5:1 were removed. Because the origin of CDR3 nucleotide sequences shared between donor and recipient could not be assigned, those sequences were removed. To be classed as alloreactive, a clone needed at least 2-fold expansion over unstimulated cells and a minimum CFSE-low frequency of 0.002% (template counts) or 0.001% (read counts). Mappable clones were those detected in sequenced pre-transplant spleen, lymph node, or MLR CFSE-low populations of the donor or recipient. Cumulative frequency of alloreactive clones was calculated as a percentage of all sequences weighted by copy number. In its TCRdb copy, this immuneACCESS table keeps in-frame sequences only and misses some clones. Where compared with another copy, unresolved V genes explain less than half of these, and the others have no known cause. Clone size and the V and J calls come from that table; the DNA yielded D and trimming. The table for this sample lists 30,000 to 40,000 clones; over 85% of them were counted only once. The ten biggest clones cover approximately 20% of the sample.

Findings and caveats that apply to the study as a whole: GvH clones turned up in recipient bone marrow, with some appearing earlier in ileal mucosa or blood, a pattern consistent with an intestinal mucosal origin. Conclusions were limited by the relatively low number and heterogeneity of intestinal transplant patients. Early after transplant, peak levels of circulating GvH clones were found to be associated with declines in HvG clones. High GvH to HvG T cell clonal ratios were observed in the allografts of patients with donor T cell macrochimerism.

The sequence came from a human donor who was the organ donor for an intestinal transplant. This sample comprised unstimulated CD8+ T cells sorted from spleen or lymph node cells, obtained before transplant. The chain couples TRBV19 to TRBJ2-1; the D segment cannot be called with confidence. The DNA sequence is as follows: TGTGCCAGTAGTATAAACCCAATATCCTACAATGAGCAGTTCTTC. Translated, it gives CASSINPISYNEQFF.